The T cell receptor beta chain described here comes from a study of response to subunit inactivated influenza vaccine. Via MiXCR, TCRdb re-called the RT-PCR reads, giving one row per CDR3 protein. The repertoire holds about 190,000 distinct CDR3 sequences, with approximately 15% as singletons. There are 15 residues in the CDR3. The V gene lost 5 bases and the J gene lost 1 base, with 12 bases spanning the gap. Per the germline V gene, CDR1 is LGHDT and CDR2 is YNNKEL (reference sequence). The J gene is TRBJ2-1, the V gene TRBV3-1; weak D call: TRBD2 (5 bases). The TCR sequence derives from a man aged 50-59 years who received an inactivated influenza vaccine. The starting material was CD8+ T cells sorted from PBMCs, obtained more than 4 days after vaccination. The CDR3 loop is CASSTRGVSYNEQFF. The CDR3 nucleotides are TGTGCCAGCAGCACACGGGGAGTTTCCTACAATGAGCAGTTCTTC.